This T cell receptor (beta chain) appears in the sequencing data of a study of T-cell reconstitution after alpha-beta-depleted transplantation in children. Findings and limits, study-wide: Expanded graft clones, several hundred of them, were reportedly the source of alpha-beta T cells about two months after transplant. After transplant, high TCRbeta diversity at day 60 in some patients arose from surviving recipient T cells and thymic progenitors.

Per the germline V gene, CDR1 is MNHEY and CDR2 is SMNVEV (reference sequence). J gave up 8 bases and V 8 bases, and 15 bases lay outside the gene matches. This CDR3 region has 15 residues. Turning to this clonotype: The target antigen is unknown.

It was with unique molecular identifiers that the TCRbeta library was prepared. TCRdb re-analysed the PCR reads in MiXCR, keeping a single row per CDR3 protein. The sample carries 550,000 to 800,000 distinct CDR3 sequences, around 13% recorded once. The chain couples TRBV27 to TRBJ1-2, with TRBD1 identical over 9 bases. The sequences come from PBMCs, collected before TCRalphabeta/CD19-depleted stem cell transplant. The receptor's source is a girl aged 2-10 years with congenital amegakaryocytic thrombocytopenia, due to receive a stem cell transplant. CDR3 protein: CASGLSTGGRWGYTF. For the CDR3, the DNA is TGTGCCAGCGGCCTGTCGACAGGGGGTAGGTGGGGCTACACCTTC.